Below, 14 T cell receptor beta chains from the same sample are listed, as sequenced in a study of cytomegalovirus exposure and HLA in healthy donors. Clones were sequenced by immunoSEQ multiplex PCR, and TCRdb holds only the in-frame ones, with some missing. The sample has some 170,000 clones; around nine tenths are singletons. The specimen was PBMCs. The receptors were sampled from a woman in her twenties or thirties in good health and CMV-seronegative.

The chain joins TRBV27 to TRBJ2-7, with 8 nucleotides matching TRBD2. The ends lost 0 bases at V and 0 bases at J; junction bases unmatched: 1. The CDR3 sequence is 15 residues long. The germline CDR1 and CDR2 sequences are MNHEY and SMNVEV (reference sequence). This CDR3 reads CASSLSTSGSYEQYF. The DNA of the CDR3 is TGTGCCAGCAGTTTATCTACTAGCGGCTCCTACGAGCAGTACTTC.

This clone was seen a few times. The CDR3 DNA reads as TGTGCCGGCGGAGGGGTTGCGGCTGAAGCTTTCTTT. Protein: CAGGGVAAEAFF. The chain recombines TRBV2 with TRBJ1-1; D may be TRBD1 (5 bases). CDR1 SNHLY and CDR2 FYNNEI come from the germline V gene. There are 12 residues in the CDR3. The V end lost 11 bases, the J end lost 6 bases, and 16 bases lay between the germline ends.

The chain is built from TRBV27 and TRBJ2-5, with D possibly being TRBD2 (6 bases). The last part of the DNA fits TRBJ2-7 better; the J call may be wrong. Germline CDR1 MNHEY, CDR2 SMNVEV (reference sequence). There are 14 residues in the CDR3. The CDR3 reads CASSFGSGSYEQYF. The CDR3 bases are TGTGCCAGCAGTTTTGGAAGCGGGTCCTACGAGCAGTACTTC.

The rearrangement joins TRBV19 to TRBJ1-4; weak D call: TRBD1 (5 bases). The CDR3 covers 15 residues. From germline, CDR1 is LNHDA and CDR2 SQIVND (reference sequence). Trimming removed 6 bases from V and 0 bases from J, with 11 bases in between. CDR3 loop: CASRETATTNEKLFF. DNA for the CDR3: TGTGCCAGTAGGGAGACAGCCACAACTAATGAAAAACTGTTTTTT.

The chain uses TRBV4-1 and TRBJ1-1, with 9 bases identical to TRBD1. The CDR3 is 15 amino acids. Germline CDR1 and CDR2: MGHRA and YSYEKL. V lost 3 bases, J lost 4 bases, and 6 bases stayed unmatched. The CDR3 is CASSHPQGASTEAFF. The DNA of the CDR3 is TGCGCCAGCAGCCATCCACAGGGGGCTTCCACTGAAGCTTTCTTT.

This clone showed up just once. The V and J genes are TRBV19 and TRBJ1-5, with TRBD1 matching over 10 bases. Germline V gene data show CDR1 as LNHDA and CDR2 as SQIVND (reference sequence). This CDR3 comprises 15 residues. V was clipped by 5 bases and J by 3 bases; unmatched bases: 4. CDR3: CASSVGQGYNQPQHF. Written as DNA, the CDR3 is TGTGCCAGTAGTGTGGGACAGGGGTACAATCAGCCCCAGCATTTT.

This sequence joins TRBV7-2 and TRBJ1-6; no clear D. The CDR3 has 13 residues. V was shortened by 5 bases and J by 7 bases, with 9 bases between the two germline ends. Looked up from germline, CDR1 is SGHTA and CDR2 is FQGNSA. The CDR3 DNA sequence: TGTGCCAGCAGCCCCAAACTAAATTCACCCCTCCACTTT. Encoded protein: CASSPKLNSPLHF.

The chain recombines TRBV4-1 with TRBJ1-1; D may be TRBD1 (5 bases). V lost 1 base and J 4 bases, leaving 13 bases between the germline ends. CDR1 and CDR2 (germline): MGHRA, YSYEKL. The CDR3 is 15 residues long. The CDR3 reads CASSQVWGVGTEAFF. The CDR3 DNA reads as TGCGCCAGCAGCCAAGTATGGGGGGTGGGCACTGAAGCTTTCTTT.

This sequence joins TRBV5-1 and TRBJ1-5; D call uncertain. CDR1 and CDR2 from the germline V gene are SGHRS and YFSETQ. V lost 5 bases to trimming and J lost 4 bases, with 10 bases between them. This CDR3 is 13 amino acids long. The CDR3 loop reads CASSPGNNQPQHF. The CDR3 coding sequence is TGCGCCAGCAGTCCCGGTAATAATCAGCCCCAGCATTTT.

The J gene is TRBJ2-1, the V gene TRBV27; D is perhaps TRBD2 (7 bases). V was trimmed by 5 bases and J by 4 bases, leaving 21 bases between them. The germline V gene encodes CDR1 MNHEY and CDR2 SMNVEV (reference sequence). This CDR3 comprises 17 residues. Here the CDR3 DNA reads TGTGCCAGCAGTGCAGGAGCCCGGGGGGCCGAATACAATGAGCAGTTCTTC. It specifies CASSAGARGAEYNEQFF.

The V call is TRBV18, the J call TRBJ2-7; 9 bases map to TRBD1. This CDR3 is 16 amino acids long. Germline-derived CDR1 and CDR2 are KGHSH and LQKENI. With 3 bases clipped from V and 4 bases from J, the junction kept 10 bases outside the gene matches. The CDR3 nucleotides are TGTGCCAGCTCACCTAGCCCGGACAGGGGAAATTACGAGCAGTACTTC. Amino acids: CASSPSPDRGNYEQYF.

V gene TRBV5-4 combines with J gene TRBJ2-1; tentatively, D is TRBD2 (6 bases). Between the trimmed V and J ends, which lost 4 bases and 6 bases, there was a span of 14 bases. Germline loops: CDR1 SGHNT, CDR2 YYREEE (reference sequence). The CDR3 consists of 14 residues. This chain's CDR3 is CASSPGLTGNEQFF. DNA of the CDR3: TGTGCCAGCAGCCCCGGACTAACCGGCAATGAGCAGTTCTTC.

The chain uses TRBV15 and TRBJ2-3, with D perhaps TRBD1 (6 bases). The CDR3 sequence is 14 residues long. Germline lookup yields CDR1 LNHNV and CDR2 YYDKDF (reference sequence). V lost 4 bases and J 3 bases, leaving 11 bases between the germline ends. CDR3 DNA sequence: TGTGCCACCAGCATTGGACAGAGTACAGATACGCAGTATTTT. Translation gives CATSIGQSTDTQYF.

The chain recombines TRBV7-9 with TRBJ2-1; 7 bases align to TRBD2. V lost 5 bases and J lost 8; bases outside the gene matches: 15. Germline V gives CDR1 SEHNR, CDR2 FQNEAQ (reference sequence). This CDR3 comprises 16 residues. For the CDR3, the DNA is TGTGCCAGCAGCGCGGGAGTGTGGGCAGTTAGGGATGAGCAGTTCTTC. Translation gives CASSAGVWAVRDEQFF.